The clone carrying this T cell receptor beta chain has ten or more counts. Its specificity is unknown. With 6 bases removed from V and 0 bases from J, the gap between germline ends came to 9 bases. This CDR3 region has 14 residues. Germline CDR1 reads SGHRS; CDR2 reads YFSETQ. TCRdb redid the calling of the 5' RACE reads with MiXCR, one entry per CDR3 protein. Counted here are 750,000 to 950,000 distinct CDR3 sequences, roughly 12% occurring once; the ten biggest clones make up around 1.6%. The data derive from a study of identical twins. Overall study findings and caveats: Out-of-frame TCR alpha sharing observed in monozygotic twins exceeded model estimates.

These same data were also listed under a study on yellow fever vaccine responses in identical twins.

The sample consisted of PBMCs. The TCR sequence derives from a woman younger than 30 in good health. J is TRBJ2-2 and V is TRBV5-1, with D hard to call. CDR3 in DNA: TGCGCCAGCAACTACGGGTCGAACACCGGGGAGCTGTTTTTT. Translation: CASNYGSNTGELFF.